This TCR beta chain emerged from a study of long-term antiretroviral therapy in people with HIV. Study results and caveats: Across all time points, the repertoire was dominated by clones that expanded before ART. The range of CDR3 lengths in HIV repertoires proved narrower than that found in controls.

Turning to this clone: Its antigen is not identified.

The CDR3 sequence is 19 residues long. Survey level was the resolution at which the v3.0 immunoSEQ assay ran. The method was immunoSEQ multiplex PCR; TCRdb's version includes in-frame clones alone and lacks a portion of them. The sample has 25,000 to 35,000 clones; nearly 95% are singletons. The chain couples TRBV21-1 to TRBJ1-5. TRBV21-1 is termed a pseudogene. The clonotype comes from a young man with HIV. Sequences were derived from unsorted PBMCs, sampled 6 to 6.5 years after starting antiretroviral therapy. The CDR3 sequence is CASSKVHMLYSVSNQPQHF. The CDR3 DNA reads as TGTGCCAGCAGCAAAGTTCATATGCTCTACAGCGTGAGCAATCAGCCCCAGCATTTT.